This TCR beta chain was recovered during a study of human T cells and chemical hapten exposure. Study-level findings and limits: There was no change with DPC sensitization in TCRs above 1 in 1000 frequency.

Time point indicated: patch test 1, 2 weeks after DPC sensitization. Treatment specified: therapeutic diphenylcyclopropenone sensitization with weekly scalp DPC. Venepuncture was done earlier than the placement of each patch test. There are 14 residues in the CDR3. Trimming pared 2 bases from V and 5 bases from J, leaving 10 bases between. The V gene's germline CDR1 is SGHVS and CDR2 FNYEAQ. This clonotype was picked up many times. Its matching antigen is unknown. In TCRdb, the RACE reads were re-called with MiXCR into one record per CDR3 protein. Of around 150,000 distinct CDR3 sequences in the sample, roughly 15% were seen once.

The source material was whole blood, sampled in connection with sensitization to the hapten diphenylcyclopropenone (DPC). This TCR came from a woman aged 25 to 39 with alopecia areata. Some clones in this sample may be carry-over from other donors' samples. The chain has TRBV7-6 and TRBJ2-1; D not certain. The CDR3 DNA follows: TGTGCCAGCAGCTTAAGTAACGGACACAATGAGCAGTTCTTC. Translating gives CASSLSNGHNEQFF.